This T cell receptor beta chain came from a study of identical twins (dated by TCRdb to the mid-2010s). Broadly, across the study: TCR alpha and beta repertoires from monozygotic twins, unrelated adults of various ages and cord blood were deep-sequenced to test whether fetal clonotypes persist. Replicate twin experiments were performed at different times using different library preparation protocols to rule out contamination.

The CDR3, cysteine through phenylalanine, is 16 amino acids long. The retained sequence is limited to the CDR3, 48 bases, with the frame set at the first base. From V the trimming removes 5 bases and from J it removes 5 bases, while the gene matches leave 11 bases of the junction unaccounted for. Sequences LNHNV (CDR1) and YYDKDF (CDR2) are obtained from the germline V gene (reference sequence). Overall study outcomes, separate from this receptor: Zero-insertion analyses could be partly confounded by invariant T cells such as MAIT and iNKT, although diverse VJ usage argued against such confounding for most clonotypes. Abundant cord blood beta clonotypes carried fewer insertions; young adult naive repertoires showed a weaker similar trend, while memory repertoires showed none. Recombination models systematically underestimated out-of-frame TCR alpha sharing in monozygotic twins but agreed with sharing between unrelated individuals. A weaker excess of twin sharing was found in beta out-of-frame sequences because the signal-to-noise ratio was lowered by fewer shared sequences. Compared with coincidental sharing between unrelated individuals, an excess of low generation-probability sequences was observed among out-of-frame TCR alpha sequences shared between twins. Because the same donors could not be followed over many years, conclusions were based on cross-sectional statistical analysis.

Every donor was a healthy Caucasian. The twin cohort comprised three pairs of female monozygotic twins, all aged roughly 18 to 30 years. CD4+ and CD8+ T cell populations were isolated with positive isolation kits from Invitrogen. Receptor amplification or capture employed 5' RACE. The sequencing machine was an Illumina HiSeq 2000. Template switching introduced a universal primer binding site; the final cDNA contained a unique molecular identifier, enabling accurate counting of TCR cDNA molecules. Specific primers in the conserved constant-segment region were used to synthesize first-strand cDNA for TCR alpha and beta chains. To control for contamination, every cDNA library carried two barcodes: a SMART-Mk sample barcode plus Illumina barcodes. TruSeq adapter sequences and Illumina sample barcodes were added in two successive PCR steps. Sequencing of the TCR alpha and beta cDNA libraries was done on the Illumina HiSeq platform using custom primers. Per the source publication's procedure: MiGEC processed the raw reads to extract unique molecular identifiers, while MiXCR was used to determine the CDR3 positions. For each individual, recombination models were inferred using an EM algorithm with the repgenHMM and IGoR tools. The tcR package in R was used for shared clonotype analysis, with sharing normalized by the product of cloneset sizes. Out-of-frame nonproductive sequences were analyzed to study raw recombination free of thymic and clonal selection effects. TCRdb reanalyzed the raw reads on its own, using fastp at Q25 for trimming and MiXCR for clone calling, and kept in-frame beta chains. All rows with the same CDR3 protein become a single entry with the most common DNA and genes. These V and J calls are TCRdb output, not the study's own analysis. This sample lists about 550,000 distinct CDR3 sequences; 20% to 25% were detected once. The ten largest clones capture around 0.47% of the sample.

This clonotype was detected only a few times. No cognate antigen has been identified for it. No qualities accompany the bases; no much larger clone lies one base away. The same specimen was also included in a second study, on yellow fever vaccine responses in identical twins. The second study's authors report: The authors reported that the T cell response to vaccination in identical twins appeared partly convergent and partly personalized. Focusing on identical twins, the study followed the T cell clones that responded to the vaccine, and did so with precision.

The rearranged chain carries TRBV15 and TRBJ2-1, with 8 middle bases fitting TRBD2. Sequenced input: CD4+ T cells sorted from blood. The receptor's source is a woman aged 18-35 years in good health. The DNA is TGTGCCACCAGCCCCAGTCCCCTAGCGGGCAACAATGAGCAGTTCTTC. This gives the protein CATSPSPLAGNNEQFF. Extended through the reference TRBV15 and TRBJ2-1 proteins, this CDR3 yields the full variable domain: DAMVIQNPRYQVTQFGKPVTLSCSQTLNHNVMYWYQQKSSQAPKLLFHYYDKDFNNEADTPDNFQSRRPNTSFCFLDIRSPGLGDTAMYLCATSPSPLAGNNEQFFGPGTRLTVL.